This TCR beta chain derives from a study of blood T cell repertoires in COVID-19. The overall study: Donors in the United States, Italy and Spain gave samples during acute or convalescent COVID-19. Nucleic acid was either cDNA or gDNA, and it came from T cells, B-cell-depleted T cells, or PBMCs.

Produced via immunoSEQ multiplex PCR; TCRdb's table is partial and in-frame only. The sample shows about 140,000 clones, 79% of them seen only once. From germline, CDR1 is SGHRS and CDR2 YFSETQ. Trimming stripped 4 bases from V and 9 bases from J, with 11 bases between. The CDR3 loop spans 13 amino acids. The sequence came from a man in his sixties with acute or convalescent COVID-19. The chain has TRBV5-1 and TRBJ1-6; D might be TRBD1 (5 bases). Sequencing was done on a sample of peripheral blood. The CDR3 region is CASSGQSSSPLHF. CDR3 DNA: TGCGCCAGCAGCGGACAAAGTTCTTCACCCCTCCACTTT.